This TCR beta chain was recovered during a study of technical replicates of blood from several donors. Using immunoSEQ multiplex PCR, the repertoire was profiled, and TCRdb retains in-frame clones only, with some absent. Here the sample spans more than 70,000 clones, 93% being singletons. V lost 7 bases, J lost 1 base, and 4 bases lay in between. The CDR3 runs 10 residues. Germline V gene lookup returns CDR1 DFQATT and CDR2 SNEGSKA (reference sequence). This rearrangement joins TRBV20-1 to TRBJ1-2; D not certain. The sequence came from a human donor in good health. Specimen: T cells isolated from PBMCs. The CDR3 region has the DNA TGCAGTGTCTATAACTATGGCTACACCTTC. Amino acids: CSVYNYGYTF.